A selection of T cell receptor beta chains follows, all from one sample in a study of T-cell reconstitution after alpha-beta-depleted transplantation in children. A single record per CDR3 protein comes from TCRdb applying MiXCR to the PCR reads. The sample holds 200,000 to 300,000 distinct CDR3 sequences, about 26% seen once. The sample consisted of PBMCs, taken before TCRalphabeta/CD19-depleted stem cell transplant. All receptors come from a girl aged 2-10 years with Fanconi anemia, due to receive a stem cell transplant. Both conserved end residues are part of each CDR3. The D gene is left open where the match is weak. Part of the rows lack a size; the others show once, few, many or a class for expanded clones.

>TRBD2|few|TRBJ2-5|TRBV20-1
TGCAGTGCTAGCGTCCGCGGGGGTGGGCAAGAGACCCAGTACTTC
CSASVRGGGQETQYF
>-|-|TRBJ2-7|TRBV20-1
TGCAGTGCTCCCTGGACAGCCTCCTACGAGCAGTACTTC
CSAPWTASYEQYF
>-|many|TRBJ2-3|TRBV10-3
TGTGAGACAGGAACAGATACGCAGTATTTT
CETGTDTQYF
>TRBD1|-|TRBJ2-7|TRBV20-1
TGCAGTGCCCCGGGACAGGGGGTTTACGAGCAGTACTTC
CSAPGQGVYEQYF
>-|many|TRBJ2-2|TRBV27
TGTGCCAGCAGCAGGACCACCGGGGAGCTGTTTTTT
CASSRTTGELFF
>TRBD1|many|TRBJ2-1|TRBV29-1
TGCAGCGTTGAGCCCGGGACAGGGGGCGGTGAGCAGTTCTTC
CSVEPGTGGGEQFF
>TRBD2|many|TRBJ2-1|TRBV29-1
TGCAGCGTGATGACTAGCGGATCAACCTACAATGAGCAGTTCTTC
CSVMTSGSTYNEQFF
>TRBD1|many|TRBJ2-7|TRBV7-9
TGTGCCAGCGTTGCCGGGACAGGGGGCATCCACGAGCAGTACTTC
CASVAGTGGIHEQYF
>TRBD2|few|TRBJ2-7|TRBV27
TGTGCCAGCAGTCAAGCGGGAGCGACCCTCTCCGAGCAGTACTTC
CASSQAGATLSEQYF
>-|many|TRBJ2-1|TRBV6-5
TGTGCCAGCAGTTTCGGGGAGTTCTACAATGAGCAGTTCTTC
CASSFGEFYNEQFF
>TRBD1|-|TRBJ2-3|TRBV6-5
TGTGCCAGCAGTTACTTCAAGGGGACAGGGTTTGCAGATACGCAGTATTTT
CASSYFKGTGFADTQYF
>-|-|TRBJ2-1|TRBV7-8
TGTGCCAGCAGCTGGGACACATACTCCTACAATGAGCAGTTCTTC
CASSWDTYSYNEQFF
>TRBD1|-|TRBJ2-1|TRBV7-2
TGTGCCAGCAGCTTACCGGGACAGGGTGAGCAGTTCTTC
CASSLPGQGEQFF
>-|-|TRBJ2-1|TRBV20-1
TGCAGTGCTCATGGCGGGGCCAGCCCATACAATGAGCAGTTCTTC
CSAHGGASPYNEQFF
>-|-|TRBJ2-2|TRBV6-4
TGTGCCAGCAGGGATCCACTAGCACAAATCGCGAACACCGGGGAGCTGTTTTTT
CASRDPLAQIANTGELFF
>-|few|TRBJ1-2|TRBV7-3
TGTGCCAGCAGCTTAGTCGGGACACTAGGCTACACCTTC
CASSLVGTLGYTF
>TRBD2|-|TRBJ2-3|TRBV7-3
TGTGCCAGCAGCTTCGGCGGGAGGGCCACAGATACGCAGTATTTT
CASSFGGRATDTQYF